What follows are 26 T cell receptor beta chains derived from one specimen sequenced in a study of blood T cell repertoires in COVID-19. Clones were sequenced by immunoSEQ multiplex PCR, and TCRdb holds only the in-frame ones, with some missing. In the table there are some 120,000 clones, approximately 86% of which are singletons. The source material was peripheral blood. These receptors were obtained from a woman aged 45-59 years who had recovered from COVID-19.

This chain joins TRBV19 and TRBJ1-4; 9 positions agree with TRBD1. The trim removed 3 bases at V and 7 bases at J, leaving 6 bases unmatched. Per the germline V gene, CDR1 is LNHDA and CDR2 is SQIVND (reference sequence). CDR3 length: 15 amino acids. CDR3 nucleotide sequence: TGTGCCAGTAGTATTCCAACAGGGGGCGGTGAAAAACTGTTTTTT. Translation gives CASSIPTGGGEKLFF.

The chain employs TRBV4-2 and TRBJ2-1, with D possibly being TRBD1 (6 bases). Germline CDR1 LGHNA, CDR2 YNFKEQ. Trimming removed 10 bases at V and 0 bases at J, with 13 bases between. The CDR3 sequence is 14 residues long. The CDR3 protein is CATQTGNSYNEQFF. The CDR3 nucleotides read TGTGCCACTCAAACAGGGAACTCCTACAATGAGCAGTTCTTC.

The J gene is TRBJ1-2, the V gene TRBV2; 7 nucleotides agree with TRBD1. Unmatched junction bases numbered 4, after V lost 8 bases and J lost 4 bases. Germline V lookup: CDR1 SNHLY, CDR2 FYNNEI. This CDR3 is built from 12 residues. The CDR3 region is CASEAGGYGYTF. The CDR3 region has the DNA TGTGCCAGCGAAGCAGGGGGCTATGGCTACACCTTC.

The chain links TRBV4-2 to TRBJ2-1, with 8 bases that match TRBD2. V dropped 4 bases and J dropped 4; count of bases not matched to a gene: 18. CDR1 and CDR2 (germline): LGHNA, YNFKEQ. The CDR3 has 19 residues. The CDR3 DNA follows: TGTGCCAGCAGCCCCCGGGGGAATAGCGGGGCCAGCTCTTACAATGAGCAGTTCTTC. Its protein is CASSPRGNSGASSYNEQFF.

The gene calls are TRBV3-1 (or the pseudogene TRBV3-2) and TRBJ2-3, with TRBD2 matching 7 bases. Germline assignment: CDR1 LGHDT and CDR2 YNNKEL (reference sequence). The trim removed 4 bases at V and 4 bases at J, leaving 14 bases unmatched. The CDR3 runs 17 residues. The CDR3 protein is CASSPLGREGPADTQYF. In DNA, the CDR3 is TGTGCCAGCAGCCCCCTTGGGAGGGAGGGCCCGGCAGATACGCAGTATTTT.

The gene calls are TRBV7-2 and TRBJ2-7; D not resolved. The CDR3 consists of 17 residues. Germline V gene sequence: CDR1 SGHTA, CDR2 FQGNSA. V was shortened by 4 bases and J by 1 base, with 20 bases between the two germline ends. The DNA for the CDR3 is TGTGCCAGCAGCTACGCAGGTGTTTCGTCGCCTTCCTACGAGCAGTACTTC. It specifies CASSYAGVSSPSYEQYF.

This clone showed up just once. This chain uses TRBV2 with TRBJ1-2; D may be TRBD1 (6 bases). The CDR3 is made up of 12 amino acids. Trimming removed 6 bases from V and 8 bases from J, with 13 bases in between. Per germline, CDR1 SNHLY and CDR2 FYNNEI. The CDR3 sequence: CASRAQGAGYTF. The CDR3 nucleotides read TGTGCCAGCAGGGCACAGGGAGCAGGCTACACCTTC.

The chain links TRBV6-2 or TRBV6-3 to TRBJ2-3; D is unclear. The CDR3 consists of 13 residues. CDR1 and CDR2 (germline): MNHEY, SVGEGT. Trimming left V 4 bases short and J 3 bases short, with 8 bases between. DNA of the CDR3: TGTGCCAGCAGTTCGAGAATGACAGATACGCAGTATTTT. Its protein is CASSSRMTDTQYF.

This chain connects TRBV6-5 to TRBJ1-1; tentative D call: TRBD1 (6 bases). Germline V lookup: CDR1 MNHEY, CDR2 SVGAGI. The V end was cut by 6 bases, the J end by 4 bases, with 18 bases between. The CDR3 has 15 amino acids. CDR3 region: CASSGAGAWSTEAFF. DNA of the CDR3: TGTGCCAGCAGCGGGGCGGGGGCCTGGAGCACTGAAGCTTTCTTT.

The chain employs TRBV27 and TRBJ1-1, with D maybe TRBD1 (6 bases). This CDR3 region has 13 residues. Trimming cost V 5 bases and J 4 bases, with 11 bases left between them. Germline V gene data show CDR1 as MNHEY and CDR2 as SMNVEV (reference sequence). CDR3 loop: CASSTTGRTEAFF. The DNA for the CDR3 is TGTGCCAGCAGTACTACAGGGCGCACTGAAGCTTTCTTT.

This chain joins TRBV19 and TRBJ2-7; TRBD2 agrees at 13 bases. This CDR3 is 18 amino acids long. Trimming cost V 0 bases and J 3 bases; bases outside gene matches: 8. CDR1 is LNHDA, CDR2 SQIVND, per germline (reference sequence). In DNA form, the CDR3 reads TGTGCCAGTAGTATAGATCCGAGGACTAGCGGGAGTTTCTACGAGCAGTACTTC. It translates to CASSIDPRTSGSFYEQYF.

The chain joins TRBV7-3 to TRBJ2-7; 8 bases align to TRBD1. Germline CDR1 is SGHTA and CDR2 is FQGTGA. Trimming removed 4 bases from V and 3 bases from J; junction bases left unmatched: 2. The CDR3 is 13 amino acids. In DNA form, the CDR3 reads TGTGCCAGCAGCTCACAGGGGGGCTACGAGCAGTACTTC. Its protein is CASSSQGGYEQYF.

The rearrangement uses TRBV4-1 and TRBJ2-7; 9 nucleotides line up with TRBD1. After removal of 9 bases from V and 6 bases from J, the junction contained 12 bases not matched to a gene. The germline V gene encodes CDR1 MGHRA and CDR2 YSYEKL. This CDR3 has 14 amino acids. CDR3 loop: CASKPGQGFPEQYF. DNA of the CDR3: TGCGCCAGTAAGCCGGGACAGGGCTTCCCCGAGCAGTACTTC.

V is TRBV9 and J is TRBJ2-7; TRBD2 might be the D (7 bases). The CDR3 contains 16 residues. With 4 bases removed from V and 5 bases from J, the gap between germline ends came to 22 bases. The germline V gene encodes CDR1 SGDLS and CDR2 YYNGEE. The CDR3 spells CASSKRGLLGGDEQYF. CDR3 in DNA: TGTGCCAGCAGCAAGCGGGGACTTTTGGGGGGCGACGAGCAGTACTTC.

The chain couples TRBV7-2 to TRBJ2-6; 8 bases line up with TRBD1. J was trimmed by 4 bases and V by 2 bases; bases with no gene match: 4. The CDR3 has 16 amino acids. Germline CDR1 is SGHTA and CDR2 is FQGNSA. Written as DNA, the CDR3 is TGTGCCAGCAGCTTACAGGGGGCGCTAGGGGCCAACGTCCTGACTTTC. Amino acids: CASSLQGALGANVLTF.

This clone has a single count. The genes are TRBV5-8 and TRBJ2-1; maybe TRBD2 (5 bases). The CDR3 extends over 12 amino acids. The V end was cut by 6 bases, the J end by 4 bases, with 8 bases between. The V gene's germline CDR1 is SGHTS and CDR2 YDEGEE. The CDR3 sequence: CASNGRYNEQFF. The DNA of the CDR3 is TGTGCCAGCAATGGGAGATACAATGAGCAGTTCTTC.

J is TRBJ2-1 and V is TRBV5-1, with D uncertain. The CDR3 runs to 15 residues. Germline-derived CDR1 and CDR2 are SGHRS and YFSETQ. Trimming took off 1 base at V and 4 bases at J, with 12 bases between the two ends. For the CDR3, the DNA is TGCGCCAGCAGCTTGCTTTCGGTTACTTACAATGAGCAGTTCTTC. It yields the protein CASSLLSVTYNEQFF.

This clone was found a few times. V usage is TRBV5-5 and J usage is TRBJ2-7; D is perhaps TRBD2 (7 bases). CDR1 and CDR2 (germline): SGHKS, YYEKEE (reference sequence). V was shortened by 5 bases and J by 2 bases, with 20 bases between the two germline ends. This CDR3 has 16 residues. The CDR3 protein is CASSRGGGPSPYEQYF. CDR3 bases: TGTGCCAGCAGTCGGGGAGGGGGTCCTTCCCCCTACGAGCAGTACTTC.

J is TRBJ2-7 and V is TRBV7-2; 13 positions match TRBD2. The CDR3 is 15 amino acids. The trim removed 5 bases at V and 4 bases at J, leaving 5 bases unmatched. Germline assignment: CDR1 SGHTA and CDR2 FQGNSA. The CDR3 sequence: CASSTRTSGSYEQYF. The CDR3 DNA is TGTGCCAGCAGCACCAGGACTAGCGGGAGTTACGAGCAGTACTTC.

The V and J genes are TRBV5-5 and TRBJ1-2; D gene unclear. CDR1 is SGHKS and CDR2 is YYEKEE in the germline V gene (reference sequence). This CDR3 spans 15 amino acids. V was shortened by 4 bases and J by 8 bases, with 21 bases between the two germline ends. CDR3 loop: CASSPTAEQFWGYTF. CDR3 sequence (DNA): TGTGCCAGCAGCCCAACCGCAGAACAGTTTTGGGGCTACACCTTC.

The V gene is TRBV19, the J gene TRBJ2-7, with D perhaps matching TRBD2 (6 bases). Germline lookup yields CDR1 LNHDA and CDR2 SQIVND (reference sequence). This CDR3 is 14 amino acids long. With 1 base removed from V and 6 bases from J, the gap between germline ends came to 13 bases. CDR3 sequence: CASSIGGGISEQYF. The CDR3 DNA is TGTGCCAGTAGTATAGGGGGCGGGATCAGCGAGCAGTACTTC.

V usage is TRBV7-8 and J usage is TRBJ2-5; 11 nucleotides agree with TRBD1. The CDR3 runs to 15 residues. Germline CDR1 is SGHVS and CDR2 is FQNEAQ. The J segment lost 2 bases and the V segment lost 5 bases, leaving 4 bases of the junction unmatched. The CDR3 reads CASSQRDRGQETQYF. CDR3 nucleotide sequence: TGTGCCAGCAGCCAAAGGGACAGGGGGCAAGAGACCCAGTACTTC.

The chain recombines TRBV18 with TRBJ1-2; 7 bases are shared with TRBD1. Germline CDR1 KGHSH, CDR2 LQKENI. The J segment lost 3 bases and the V segment lost 3 bases, leaving 7 bases of the junction unmatched. This CDR3 has 15 amino acids. The CDR3 DNA sequence: TGTGCCAGCTCACCTTCGACAGGGTTTTACTATGGCTACACCTTC. This gives the protein CASSPSTGFYYGYTF.

CDR3 DNA sequence: TGTGCCAGCAGCCGGGAAACCGGAGGCGAAGCTTTCTTT. Translation gives CASSRETGGEAFF. The chain couples TRBV7-2 to TRBJ1-1; D unresolved. The germline CDR1 and CDR2 sequences are SGHTA and FQGNSA. V was trimmed by 5 bases and J by 8 bases, leaving 15 bases between them. The CDR3 is made up of 13 amino acids.

The V call is TRBV7-3, the J call TRBJ2-1, with D unclear. This CDR3 is 13 amino acids long. Trimming pared 1 base from V and 4 bases from J, leaving 5 bases between. Germline V gene lookup returns CDR1 SGHTA and CDR2 FQGTGA. The CDR3 reads CASSLNGYNEQFF. The CDR3 coding sequence is TGTGCCAGCAGCTTAAACGGTTACAATGAGCAGTTCTTC.

V gene TRBV5-4 combines with J gene TRBJ1-1, with D perhaps matching TRBD1 (5 bases). CDR3 length: 16 amino acids. Looked up from germline, CDR1 is SGHNT and CDR2 is YYREEE (reference sequence). V lost 0 bases to trimming and J lost 3 bases, with 15 bases between them. CDR3 DNA: TGTGCCAGCAGCTTGGCCCAGGGAGGTGGGTACACTGAAGCTTTCTTT. This gives the protein CASSLAQGGGYTEAFF.